This is a list of T cell receptor beta chains from one sample in a study of neurological immune-mediated disorders. TCRdb redid the calling of the 5' RACE reads with MiXCR, one entry per CDR3 protein. The data show about 59,000 distinct CDR3 sequences, with approximately 25% seen just once and 3.5% to 5.5% held by the top ten. The source material was PBMCs. The receptors originated from a man aged 55 to 69 with HTLV-1-associated myelopathy (HAM/TSP). Both conserved end residues are part of each CDR3. D genes are given only for firm matches. Only some rows state a clone size, as once, few, many or a class for expanded clones.

J | V | size | D | CDR3 | DNA
TRBJ2-3 | TRBV20-1 | many | TRBD2 | CSAQREAVDTQYF | TGCAGTGCTCAGCGGGAGGCCGTAGATACGCAGTATTTT
TRBJ2-1 | TRBV5-1 | - | - | CASSPSAVAGNEQFF | TGCGCCAGCAGCCCATCCGCGGTTGCGGGGAATGAGCAGTTCTTC
TRBJ2-5 | TRBV14 | many | - | CASSRTHILQETQYF | TGTGCCAGCAGCAGAACCCACATCCTCCAAGAGACCCAGTACTTC
TRBJ1-3 | TRBV12-3/TRBV12-4 | many | - | CASITGGTGNTIYF | TGTGCCAGCATCACGGGGGGGACTGGAAACACCATATATTTT
TRBJ2-3 | TRBV5-1 | many | TRBD2 | CASSSGTSGNTDTQYF | TGCGCCAGCAGCTCCGGGACTAGCGGGAACACAGATACGCAGTATTTT
TRBJ2-1 | TRBV6-2/TRBV6-3 | many | TRBD2 | CASSYRREGRNEQFF | TGTGCCAGCAGTTACCGGCGGGAGGGCCGCAATGAGCAGTTCTTC
TRBJ2-2 | TRBV7-2 | many | TRBD2 | CASSLDGRLAGELFF | TGTGCCAGCAGCTTAGACGGGAGGTTGGCCGGGGAGCTGTTTTTT
TRBJ2-1 | TRBV7-2 | - | - | CASSPTGVYNEQFF | TGTGCCAGCAGCCCCACGGGAGTCTACAATGAGCAGTTCTTC
TRBJ1-1 | TRBV7-2 | many | - | CASSLEGGITEAFF | TGTGCCAGCAGCTTAGAAGGGGGAATCACTGAAGCTTTCTTT
TRBJ2-6 | TRBV4-1 | medium-sized | - | CASSQGGGRGANVLTF | TGCGCCAGCAGCCAAGGAGGAGGGCGAGGGGCCAACGTCCTGACTTTC
TRBJ1-2 | TRBV29-1 | many | - | CSVEGVAGALYGYTF | TGCAGCGTTGAGGGGGTGGCAGGGGCCCTCTATGGCTACACCTTC
TRBJ2-6 | TRBV6-5 | many | TRBD2 | CASYRGEEYSDSSGANVLTF | TGTGCCAGTTACCGGGGGGAAGAATATTCAGACTCCTCTGGGGCCAACGTCCTGACTTTC
TRBJ1-1 | TRBV2 | many | - | CASSYLRSTEAFF | TGTGCCAGCAGTTACCTGAGAAGCACTGAAGCTTTCTTT
TRBJ2-2 | TRBV7-9 | - | - | CASSSSSGENTGEMFF | TGTGCCAGCAGCTCGTCCTCGGGGGAGAACACCGGGGAGATGTTTTTT
TRBJ2-1 | TRBV7-9 | - | TRBD2 | CASSLVSKRDHEQFF | TGTGCCAGCAGCTTAGTGAGTAAGCGGGACCATGAGCAGTTCTTC
TRBJ1-5 | TRBV20-1 | many | - | CSAASQVGVVHQPQHF | TGCAGTGCTGCGAGTCAGGTCGGCGTCGTTCATCAGCCCCAGCATTTT
TRBJ2-6 | TRBV12-3/TRBV12-4 | many | - | CASLGYSSGANVLTF | TGTGCCAGCCTCGGGTACAGCTCTGGGGCCAACGTCCTGACTTTC
TRBJ2-3 | TRBV29-1 | many | - | CSVVRESTDTQYF | TGCAGCGTCGTCCGGGAGAGCACAGATACGCAGTATTTT
TRBJ2-3 | TRBV29-1 | many | TRBD1 | CSVEVLFGTANTDTQYF | TGCAGCGTTGAAGTGCTTTTTGGGACAGCGAACACAGATACGCAGTATTTT
TRBJ1-4 | TRBV5-6 | many | - | CASSSRRDEKLFF | TGTGCCAGCAGCTCCCGCCGGGATGAAAAACTGTTTTTT
TRBJ2-7 | TRBV20-1 | many | TRBD1 | CSAREVGPQTGIYEQYF | TGCAGTGCTAGAGAGGTGGGGCCTCAGACAGGGATCTACGAGCAGTACTTC
TRBJ2-4 | TRBV5-1 | - | - | CASSFGQGGIQYF | TGCGCCAGCAGCTTTGGGCAGGGAGGCATTCAGTACTTC
TRBJ2-3 | TRBV5-5 | many | TRBD2 | CASSFGLAGSTDTQYF | TGTGCCAGCAGCTTCGGACTAGCGGGAAGCACAGATACGCAGTATTTT
TRBJ2-7 | TRBV29-1 | many | - | CSVHLAGVSYEQYF | TGCAGCGTTCATTTGGCAGGGGTGTCCTACGAGCAGTACTTC
TRBJ2-5 | TRBV20-1 | many | - | CSAIPVTGGRGRSQETQYF | TGCAGTGCCATCCCCGTGACAGGAGGTAGGGGTCGGTCCCAAGAGACCCAGTACTTC
TRBJ2-3 | TRBV28 | once | - | CASSLERGRTQYF | TGTGCCAGCAGTTTAGAGAGGGGACGAACGCAGTATTTT
TRBJ1-3 | TRBV28 | - | - | CASSLYPGGTGNTIYF | TGTGCCAGCAGTTTATATCCTGGGGGCACGGGAAACACCATATATTTT
TRBJ2-2 | TRBV29-1 | - | - | CSAPVGGNTGELFF | TGCAGCGCTCCGGTGGGGGGGAACACCGGGGAGCTGTTTTTT
TRBJ2-3 | TRBV20-1 | - | - | CSARDHPTDTQYF | TGCAGTGCTAGAGATCATCCAACAGATACGCAGTATTTT
TRBJ2-7 | TRBV29-1 | many | TRBD2 | CSVDAGTSGHEQYF | TGCAGCGTGGACGCCGGGACTAGCGGCCACGAGCAGTACTTC
TRBJ2-5 | TRBV5-5 | many | - | CASSLGQGVRETQYF | TGTGCCAGCAGCTTGGGTCAAGGGGTCCGGGAGACCCAGTACTTC
TRBJ1-1 | TRBV3-1 | many | - | CASTGDYMNTEAFF | TGTGCCAGCACGGGGGACTACATGAACACTGAAGCTTTCTTT
TRBJ1-1 | TRBV6-5 | - | TRBD1 | CASSGRDSLNAEAFF | TGTGCCAGCAGTGGCCGGGACAGCCTGAACGCCGAAGCTTTCTTT
TRBJ2-7 | TRBV25-1 | - | - | CASSGQSTYEQYF | TGTGCCAGCAGTGGACAGTCCACCTACGAGCAGTACTTC
TRBJ1-3 | TRBV10-2 | many | - | CASSVTFFGRSGNTIYF | TGCGCCAGCAGTGTCACTTTCTTCGGGCGTTCTGGAAACACCATATATTTT
TRBJ2-7 | TRBV5-1 | many | - | CASSLEQGLYEQYF | TGCGCCAGCAGCTTGGAACAGGGCCTCTACGAGCAGTACTTC
TRBJ2-1 | TRBV5-1 | many | TRBD1 | CASSWGQGGNEQFF | TGCGCCAGCAGCTGGGGACAGGGAGGGAATGAGCAGTTCTTC
TRBJ2-3 | TRBV5-1 | many | TRBD2 | CASSWGGTSGTDTQYF | TGCGCCAGCAGCTGGGGCGGGACTAGTGGCACAGATACGCAGTATTTT
TRBJ2-5 | TRBV20-1 | many | - | CSARQGETQYF | TGCAGTGCTAGACAGGGAGAGACCCAGTACTTC
TRBJ2-1 | TRBV3-1 | - | - | CASSEPGRRTNEQFF | TGTGCCAGCAGCGAACCGGGACGGCGCACCAATGAGCAGTTCTTC
TRBJ2-7 | TRBV5-1 | many | - | CASSLVSEGTPADF | TGCGCCAGCAGCTTGGTGTCGGAGGGGACTCCGGCGGATTTC
TRBJ2-1 | TRBV14 | many | TRBD2 | CASSQVAGGSYNEQFF | TGTGCCAGCAGCCAAGTAGCGGGAGGTAGTTACAATGAGCAGTTCTTC
TRBJ2-4 | TRBV6-6 | - | - | CASSYVTGGNIQYF | TGTGCCAGCAGTTACGTCACAGGCGGAAACATTCAGTACTTC